What follows are 17 T cell receptor beta chains derived from one specimen sequenced in a study of long-term antiretroviral therapy in people with HIV. Sequencing relied on immunoSEQ assay v3.0, run at survey level. Using immunoSEQ multiplex PCR, the repertoire was profiled, and TCRdb retains in-frame clones only, with some absent. The sample has 30,000 to 40,000 clones, about three quarters seen once; the top ten hold 8% to 10%. This sample comprised unsorted PBMCs, obtained 3.1 years after starting antiretroviral therapy. The receptors here all came from a woman aged 50 to 60 with HIV.

This rearrangement joins TRBV30 to TRBJ1-1; D uncertain. From germline, CDR1 is GTSNPN and CDR2 SVGIG (reference sequence). Deletions cut 4 bases from V and 6 bases from J, with 9 bases between. The CDR3 runs to 11 residues. DNA for the CDR3: TGTGCCTGGAAGAGATTAGCTGAAGCTTTCTTT. This sequence encodes CAWKRLAEAFF.

The V and J genes are TRBV6-5 and TRBJ1-5; TRBD1 agrees at 8 bases. Germline assignment: CDR1 MNHEY and CDR2 SVGAGI. CDR3 length equals 12 residues. With 7 bases clipped from V and 5 bases from J, the junction kept 1 base outside the gene matches. The CDR3 loop reads CASKQGDQPQHF. For the CDR3, the DNA is TGTGCCAGCAAACAGGGGGATCAGCCCCAGCATTTT.

The chain joins TRBV27 to TRBJ2-5; 8 bases align to TRBD1. After removal of 5 bases from V and 4 bases from J, the junction contained 12 bases not matched to a gene. The CDR3 covers 16 residues. The germline V gene encodes CDR1 MNHEY and CDR2 SMNVEV (reference sequence). The CDR3 DNA sequence: TGTGCCAGCAGTCCCAGGGACAGGTGGGTCGGAGAGACCCAGTACTTC. Translated: CASSPRDRWVGETQYF.

Details on this clone: The same CDR3 also results from other DNA sequences found in this sample. This sequence joins TRBV7-2 and TRBJ1-6; no clear D. The CDR3 is 11 residues long. Germline V lookup: CDR1 SGHTA, CDR2 FQGNSA. Trimming removed 2 bases at V and 7 bases at J, with 0 bases between. The CDR3 sequence: CASSLNSPLHF. CDR3 coding DNA: TGTGCCAGCAGCTTAAATTCACCCCTCCACTTT.

The chain carries TRBV6-1 and TRBJ1-1, with D uncertain. The CDR3 sequence is 12 residues long. Trimming pared 2 bases from V and 11 bases from J, leaving 12 bases between. Germline lookup yields CDR1 MNHNS and CDR2 SASEGT. Here the CDR3 reads CASSELGWKAFF. The CDR3 nucleotides read TGTGCCAGCAGTGAACTGGGGTGGAAGGCTTTCTTT.

This chain links TRBV13 with TRBJ1-1; 8 bases match TRBD1. The CDR3 runs to 14 residues. The J segment lost 5 bases and the V segment lost 3 bases, leaving 5 bases of the junction unmatched. The germline V gene encodes CDR1 PRHDT and CDR2 FYEKMQ (reference sequence). CDR3 residues: CASSLDREATEAFF. CDR3 bases: TGTGCCAGCAGCTTGGACAGGGAAGCTACTGAAGCTTTCTTT.

The chain has TRBV5-1 and TRBJ2-6, with D unclear. This CDR3 is built from 15 residues. Germline CDR1 is SGHRS and CDR2 is YFSETQ. The germline V and J ends were trimmed by 0 bases and 0 bases, with 4 bases remaining between them. The CDR3 DNA sequence: TGCGCCAGCAGCTTGGGCGGCTCTGGGGCCAACGTCCTGACTTTC. Its protein product is CASSLGGSGANVLTF.

The CDR3 reads CATSSYRASTDTQYF. CDR3 bases: TGTGCCACCAGCAGCTACAGGGCTAGCACAGATACGCAGTATTTT. The J gene is TRBJ2-3, the V gene TRBV15; TRBD1 might be the D (6 bases). From germline, CDR1 is LNHNV and CDR2 YYDKDF (reference sequence). The CDR3 covers 15 residues. The germline V and J ends were trimmed by 3 bases and 0 bases, with 10 bases remaining between them.

The DNA for the CDR3 is TGTGCCAGCAGCTCACAGGGGCAGAATCAGCCCCAGCATTTT. Translating it yields CASSSQGQNQPQHF. The chain uses TRBV7-9 and TRBJ1-5, with TRBD1 identical over 7 bases. This CDR3 has 14 residues. Trimming at V came to 4 bases and at J to 4 bases, leaving 4 bases not matched to a gene. Germline lookup yields CDR1 SEHNR and CDR2 FQNEAQ (reference sequence).

This chain's CDR3 is CASSLETGTGGEKAFF. CDR3 nucleotide sequence: TGTGCCAGCAGCTTAGAAACTGGGACAGGGGGCGAGAAAGCTTTCTTT. The rearrangement joins TRBV7-9 to TRBJ1-1; 12 nucleotides line up with TRBD1. Trimming at V came to 1 base and at J to 9 bases, leaving 9 bases not matched to a gene. This CDR3 is built from 16 residues. The germline V gene encodes CDR1 SEHNR and CDR2 FQNEAQ (reference sequence).

The gene calls are TRBV7-9 and TRBJ2-5; possibly TRBD1 for D (6 bases). This CDR3 contains 14 residues. Germline-derived CDR1 and CDR2 are SEHNR and FQNEAQ (reference sequence). Trimming cost V 3 bases and J 2 bases, with 10 bases left between them. The CDR3 is CASSFPTGQETQYF. The CDR3 DNA sequence: TGTGCCAGCAGCTTCCCGACAGGACAAGAGACCCAGTACTTC.

J is TRBJ1-2 and V is TRBV19, with D tentatively TRBD1 (5 bases). The CDR3 contains 13 residues. Germline V CDR1 and CDR2: LNHDA, SQIVND (reference sequence). The V gene lost 3 bases and the J gene lost 3 bases, with 8 bases spanning the gap. The DNA of the CDR3 is TGTGCCAGTAGTATTAGAGGGGACTATGGCTACACCTTC. Translating gives CASSIRGDYGYTF.

This sequence joins TRBV5-1 and TRBJ1-3; no firm D call. The V and J ends lost 3 bases and 0 bases respectively, with 16 bases between them. The CDR3 extends over 17 amino acids. Germline CDR1 and CDR2: SGHRS and YFSETQ. The CDR3 coding sequence is TGCGCCAGCAGCTCCTCCTCTCTGCGGAGCTCTGGAAACACCATATATTTT. This gives the protein CASSSSSLRSSGNTIYF.

The chain carries TRBV18 and TRBJ1-3; 9 positions agree with TRBD1. The CDR3 is 16 amino acids. Germline V gene lookup returns CDR1 KGHSH and CDR2 LQKENI. The trim removed 2 bases at V and 2 bases at J, leaving 4 bases unmatched. In nucleotides, the CDR3 is TGTGCCAGCTCACCAGTCGGACAGGGGACTGGAAACACCATATATTTT. Amino acid sequence: CASSPVGQGTGNTIYF.

CDR3 DNA sequence: TGTGCCAGCAGTGAAGGGGGTTCGAGCAATCAGCCCCAGCATTTT. It codes for CASSEGGSSNQPQHF. The J gene is TRBJ1-5, the V gene TRBV2; the D is unclear. The CDR3 consists of 15 residues. CDR1 and CDR2 (germline): SNHLY, FYNNEI. Trimming removed 1 base at V and 1 base at J, with 8 bases between.

The chain has TRBV30 and TRBJ1-4; D is uncertain. Deletions cut 4 bases from V and 4 bases from J, with 7 bases between. Germline CDR1 and CDR2: GTSNPN and SVGIG (reference sequence). The CDR3 has 12 amino acids. This CDR3 is CAWNVFNEKLFF. CDR3 nucleotide sequence: TGTGCCTGGAATGTCTTTAATGAAAAACTGTTTTTT.

The gene calls are TRBV5-1 and TRBJ2-3, with 11 bases fitting TRBD2. V was pared by 1 base and J by 5 bases, with 6 bases of the junction left unmatched. The germline V gene encodes CDR1 SGHRS and CDR2 YFSETQ. This CDR3 has 16 amino acids. The CDR3 sequence is CASSLLASGGLDTQYF. The CDR3 nucleotides are TGCGCCAGCAGCTTGTTGGCTAGCGGGGGGCTAGATACGCAGTATTTT.